This T cell receptor beta chain was recorded in a study of PD-L1 blockade in urothelial cancer. Study details: T cell content in blood samples showed a median of 141,255.

This clone was seen only a few times. The time point was: peripheral blood 6 weeks after treatment start. The V and J ends lost 3 bases and 0 bases, in that order; junction bases with no gene match: 7. This CDR3 has 18 amino acids. The germline CDR1 and CDR2 sequences are MDHEN and SYDVKM. Here immunoSEQ multiplex PCR was the method, and the copy in TCRdb shows in-frame clones only, minus some. The table records about 48,000 clones, approximately 81% of them present only once. The sequence was collected from a man between 65 and 80 years old with urothelial cancer. The chain combines TRBV28 with TRBJ2-1; 11 bases are shared with TRBD2. The source material was PBMCs, sampled around atezolizumab (anti-PD-L1) treatment. This CDR3 reads CASSFVTSGVSSYNEQFF. The CDR3 DNA is TGTGCCAGCAGTTTCGTGACTAGCGGGGTGAGCTCCTACAATGAGCAGTTCTTC.